This T cell receptor (beta chain) emerged from a study of memory CD4+ T cells and cytomegalovirus serostatus. Study as a whole: Healthy Belgian adult donors included fewer than 10 CMV-positive and 24 CMV-negative people. Study-wide results and caveats: Suggested: most of the CMV-linked TCR signature lies in CD4+ memory cells.

As to this clone: Its matching antigen is unknown.

Authors' analysis steps: Out-of-frame sequences were removed, leaving roughly 2,200,000 distinct TCRbeta sequences. Sequenced by immunoSEQ multiplex PCR; TCRdb stores in-frame clones only, minus some. The V and J calls and the clone size are those of that table, but D and trimming were determined from the DNA. The table lists about 75,000 clones, under 80% of them singletons. The sort gate was single viable CD3+CD4+CD8-CD45RO+ cells for memory CD4+ T cells. CMV serostatus came from serum IgG against pp150, pp28, p38, p52. Trimming took 4 bases from V and 1 from J; bases not matched to a gene: 15. The CDR3 sequence is 18 residues long. In germline, CDR1 is MGHRA, CDR2 YSYEKL.

V and J are TRBV4-1 and TRBJ1-1; TRBD1 agrees at 7 bases. The source of this sequence is an adult in good health and CMV-seropositive. Sequenced sample: memory CD4+ T cells from blood. DNA of the CDR3: TGCGCCAGCAGCCCATACCGGGACAGCCGAAATACGAACACTGAAGCTTTCTTT. Its translation is CASSPYRDSRNTNTEAFF.